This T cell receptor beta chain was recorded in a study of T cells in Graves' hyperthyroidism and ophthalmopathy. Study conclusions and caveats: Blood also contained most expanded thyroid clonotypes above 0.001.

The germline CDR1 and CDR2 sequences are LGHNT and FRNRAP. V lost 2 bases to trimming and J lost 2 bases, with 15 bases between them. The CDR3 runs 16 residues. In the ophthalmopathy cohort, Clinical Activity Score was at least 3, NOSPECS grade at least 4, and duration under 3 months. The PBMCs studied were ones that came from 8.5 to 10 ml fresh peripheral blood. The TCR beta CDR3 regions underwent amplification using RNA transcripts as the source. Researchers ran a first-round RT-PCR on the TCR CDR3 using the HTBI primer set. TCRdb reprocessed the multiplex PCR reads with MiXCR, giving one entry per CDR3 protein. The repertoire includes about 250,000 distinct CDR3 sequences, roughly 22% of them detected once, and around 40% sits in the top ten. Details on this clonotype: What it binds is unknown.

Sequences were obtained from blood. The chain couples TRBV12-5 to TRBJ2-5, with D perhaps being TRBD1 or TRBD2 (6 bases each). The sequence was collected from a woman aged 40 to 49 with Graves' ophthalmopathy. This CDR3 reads CASGLRSGGNQETQYF. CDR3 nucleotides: TGTGCTAGTGGTTTGAGGTCCGGGGGCAATCAAGAGACCCAGTACTTC.